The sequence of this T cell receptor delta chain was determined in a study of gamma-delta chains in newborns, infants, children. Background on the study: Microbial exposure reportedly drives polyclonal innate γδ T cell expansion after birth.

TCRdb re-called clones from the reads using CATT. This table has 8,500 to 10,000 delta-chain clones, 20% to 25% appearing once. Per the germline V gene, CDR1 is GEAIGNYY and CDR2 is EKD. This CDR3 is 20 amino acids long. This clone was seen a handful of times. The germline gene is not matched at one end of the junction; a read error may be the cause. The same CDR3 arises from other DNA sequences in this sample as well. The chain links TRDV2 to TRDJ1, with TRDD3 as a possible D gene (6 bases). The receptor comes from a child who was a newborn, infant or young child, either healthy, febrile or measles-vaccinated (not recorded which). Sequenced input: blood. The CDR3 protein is CACDAIEGDTQYPYTDKLIF. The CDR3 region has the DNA TGTGCTTGTGACGCCATAGAGGGAGATACGCAATATCCTTACACCGATAAACTCATCTTT.